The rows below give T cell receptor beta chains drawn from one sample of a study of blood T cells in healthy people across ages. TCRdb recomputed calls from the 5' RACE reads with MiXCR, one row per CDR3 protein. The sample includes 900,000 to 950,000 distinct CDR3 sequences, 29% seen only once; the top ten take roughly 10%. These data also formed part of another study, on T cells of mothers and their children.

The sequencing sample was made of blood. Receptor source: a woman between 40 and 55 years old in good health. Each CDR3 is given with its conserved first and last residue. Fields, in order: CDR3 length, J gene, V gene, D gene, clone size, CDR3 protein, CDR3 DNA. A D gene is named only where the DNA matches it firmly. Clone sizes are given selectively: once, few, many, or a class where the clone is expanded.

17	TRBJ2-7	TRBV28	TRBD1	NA	CASSLLSSGTVPYEQYF	TGTGCCAGCAGTTTGCTATCCTCCGGGACAGTTCCCTACGAGCAGTACTTC
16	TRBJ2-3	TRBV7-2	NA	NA	CASSTRRQGRTDTQYF	TGTGCCAGCAGCACCCGACGCCAGGGCAGGACAGATACGCAGTATTTT
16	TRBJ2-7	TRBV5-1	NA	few	CASSLNTVPSSYEQYF	TGCGCCAGCAGCCTCAATACAGTTCCCTCTTCCTACGAGCAGTACTTC
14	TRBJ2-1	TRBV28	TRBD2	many	CAATSASSYNEQFF	TGTGCCGCGACTAGCGCGAGCTCCTACAATGAGCAGTTCTTC
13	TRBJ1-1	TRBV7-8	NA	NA	CASSLAWFEEAFF	TGTGCCAGCAGCTTAGCGTGGTTCGAGGAAGCTTTCTTT
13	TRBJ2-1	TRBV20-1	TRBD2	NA	CSASLAGGNEQFF	TGCAGTGCTAGCCTAGCGGGGGGGAATGAGCAGTTCTTC
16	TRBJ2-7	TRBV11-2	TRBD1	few	CVSSPRTGGSSYEQYF	TGTGTCAGCAGCCCTCGGACAGGGGGCTCGTCCTACGAGCAGTACTTC
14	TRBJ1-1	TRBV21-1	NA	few	CASSTGDSNTEAFF	TGTGCCAGCAGCACTGGGGACTCGAACACTGAAGCTTTCTTT
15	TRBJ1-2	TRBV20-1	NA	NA	CSARDQWVRDYGYTF	TGCAGTGCTAGAGACCAGTGGGTTCGAGACTATGGCTACACCTTC
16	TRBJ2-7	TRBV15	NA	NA	CATSRASQGGAYEQYF	TGTGCCACCAGCAGAGCCTCACAGGGAGGGGCCTACGAGCAGTACTTC
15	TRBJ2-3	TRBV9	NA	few	CASSAVGTVADTQYF	TGTGCCAGCAGCGCCGTTGGGACGGTGGCAGATACGCAGTATTTT
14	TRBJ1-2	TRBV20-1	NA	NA	CSARVDWQVHGHTF	TGCAGTGCTAGAGTGGATTGGCAAGTCCATGGCCACACCTTC
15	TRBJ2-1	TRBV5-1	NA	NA	CASNRRLTGGDEQFF	TGCGCCAGCAACCGAAGATTGACAGGAGGTGATGAGCAGTTCTTC
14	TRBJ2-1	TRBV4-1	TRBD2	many	CASSRGTSINEQFF	TGCGCCAGCAGCCGAGGGACTAGCATCAATGAGCAGTTCTTC
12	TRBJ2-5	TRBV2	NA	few	CASRPDQETQYF	TGTGCCAGCAGACCGGACCAAGAGACCCAGTACTTC
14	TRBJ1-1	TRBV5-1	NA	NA	CASSSSTVNTEAFF	TGCGCCAGCAGCTCTTCGACAGTGAACACTGAAGCTTTCTTT
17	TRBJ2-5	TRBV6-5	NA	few	CASSYYKSGRGIGTQYF	TGTGCCAGCAGTTACTATAAATCCGGAAGGGGTATCGGGACCCAGTACTTC
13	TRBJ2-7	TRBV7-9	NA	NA	CASSQDIPREQYF	TGTGCCAGCAGCCAGGACATCCCTCGCGAGCAGTACTTC
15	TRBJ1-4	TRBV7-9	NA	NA	CASRDSDLQGEKLFF	TGTGCCAGCAGGGATTCGGACTTACAAGGGGAAAAACTGTTTTTT
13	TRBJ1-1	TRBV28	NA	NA	CASRTTGVTEAFF	TGTGCCAGCAGAACTACAGGTGTCACTGAAGCTTTCTTT
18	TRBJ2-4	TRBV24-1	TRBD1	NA	CATSEVGQGPGAKNIQYF	TGTGCCACCAGTGAGGTTGGACAGGGGCCGGGAGCCAAAAACATTCAGTACTTC
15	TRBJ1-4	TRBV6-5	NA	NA	CASSPRTVWNEKLFF	TGTGCCAGCAGTCCGAGGACGGTGTGGAATGAAAAACTGTTTTTT
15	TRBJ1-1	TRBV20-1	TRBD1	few	CSATGTGDLNTEAFF	TGCAGTGCCACAGGGACAGGCGATTTGAACACTGAAGCTTTCTTT
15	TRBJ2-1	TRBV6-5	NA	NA	CASRVGLAGYNEQFF	TGTGCCAGCAGGGTGGGCCTAGCAGGATACAATGAGCAGTTCTTC
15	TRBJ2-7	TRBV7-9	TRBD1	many	CASNMGQGSSYEQYF	TGTGCCAGCAACATGGGACAGGGAAGCTCCTACGAGCAGTACTTC
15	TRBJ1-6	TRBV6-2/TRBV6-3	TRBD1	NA	CASSSTGGQNSPLHF	TGTGCCAGCAGTTCCACAGGGGGCCAGAATTCACCCCTCCACTTT
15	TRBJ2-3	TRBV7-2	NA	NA	CASSLPGLAYPTQYF	TGTGCCAGCAGCCTACCGGGGCTAGCCTACCCCACGCAGTATTTT
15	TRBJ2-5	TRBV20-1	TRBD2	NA	CSASMSGGVPETQYF	TGCAGTGCTAGTATGAGCGGGGGCGTACCAGAGACCCAGTACTTC
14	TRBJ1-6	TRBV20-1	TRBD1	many	CSARHGTDNSPLHF	TGCAGTGCTAGGCACGGGACAGATAATTCACCCCTCCACTTT
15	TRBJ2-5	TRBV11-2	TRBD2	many	CASSLSTGGQETQYF	TGTGCCAGCAGCCTCTCGACGGGGGGTCAAGAGACCCAGTACTTC
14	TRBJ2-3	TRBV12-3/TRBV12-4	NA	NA	CASKASGSTDTQYF	TGTGCCAGCAAAGCCAGCGGGAGCACAGATACGCAGTATTTT
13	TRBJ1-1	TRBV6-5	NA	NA	CASTRGAGTEAFF	TGTGCCAGCACCAGGGGAGCGGGCACTGAAGCTTTCTTT
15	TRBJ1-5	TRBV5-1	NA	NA	CASSLGTIGNQPQHF	TGCGCCAGCAGCTTGGGGACAATCGGCAATCAGCCCCAGCATTTT
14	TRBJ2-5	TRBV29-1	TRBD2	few	CSVGRGKGQETQYF	TGCAGCGTTGGGCGGGGGAAAGGACAAGAGACCCAGTACTTC
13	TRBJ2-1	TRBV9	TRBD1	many	CASSVDRGGEQFF	TGTGCCAGCAGCGTGGACAGGGGCGGGGAGCAGTTCTTC
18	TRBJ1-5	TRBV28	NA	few	CASSYRVGKRDSNQPQHF	TGTGCCAGCAGTTACAGGGTGGGGAAACGAGATAGCAATCAGCCCCAGCATTTT
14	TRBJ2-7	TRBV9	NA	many	CASSGLDTSYEQYF	TGTGCCAGCAGCGGATTGGACACTTCCTACGAGCAGTACTTC
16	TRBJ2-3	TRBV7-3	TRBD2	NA	CVSSPAGTSDADTQYF	TGTGTCAGCAGCCCTGCCGGGACTAGCGACGCAGATACGCAGTATTTT
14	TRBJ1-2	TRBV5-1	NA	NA	CASSLNNPRGGYTF	TGCGCCAGCAGCTTAAACAATCCTCGGGGTGGCTACACCTTC
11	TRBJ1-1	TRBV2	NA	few	CASRPFTEAFF	TGTGCCAGCAGGCCCTTCACTGAAGCTTTCTTT
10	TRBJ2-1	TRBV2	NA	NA	CASRRETQFF	TGTGCCAGCAGAAGGGAGACCCAGTTCTTC
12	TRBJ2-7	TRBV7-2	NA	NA	CASSSVAYEQYF	TGTGCCAGCAGCTCGGTGGCCTACGAGCAGTACTTC
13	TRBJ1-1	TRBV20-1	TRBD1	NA	CSAPGQGSAEAFF	TGCAGTGCACCTGGACAGGGGTCCGCTGAAGCTTTCTTT
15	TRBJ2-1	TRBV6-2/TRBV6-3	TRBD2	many	CASSHLAGGRNEQFF	TGTGCCAGCAGCCATCTAGCGGGGGGGCGAAATGAGCAGTTCTTC
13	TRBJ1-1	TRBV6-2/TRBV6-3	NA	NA	CASSFSGSTEAFF	TGTGCCAGCAGTTTCTCGGGGAGCACTGAAGCTTTCTTT
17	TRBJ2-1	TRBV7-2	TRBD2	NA	CASSFRLAGGYQETQFF	TGTGCCAGCAGCTTCCGACTAGCGGGGGGTTACCAAGAGACCCAGTTCTTC
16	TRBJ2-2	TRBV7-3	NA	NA	CASSPVGGSNTGELFF	TGTGCCAGCAGCCCAGTGGGGGGCTCGAACACCGGGGAGCTGTTTTTT
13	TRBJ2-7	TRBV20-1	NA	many	CSARSPISYEQYF	TGCAGTGCTAGGTCACCAATCTCCTACGAGCAGTACTTC
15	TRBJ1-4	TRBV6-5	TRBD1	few	CASRSQGALGEKLFF	TGTGCCAGCCGATCCCAGGGGGCTCTTGGGGAAAAACTGTTTTTT
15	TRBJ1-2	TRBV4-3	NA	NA	CASSQVRGTSYGYTF	TGCGCCAGCAGCCAAGTGCGGGGAACTTCGTATGGCTACACCTTC
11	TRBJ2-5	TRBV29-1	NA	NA	CSGGIGETQYF	TGCAGCGGCGGGATCGGGGAGACCCAGTACTTC
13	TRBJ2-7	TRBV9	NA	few	CASSVGGKSEQYF	TGTGCCAGCAGCGTAGGAGGTAAGAGCGAGCAGTACTTC
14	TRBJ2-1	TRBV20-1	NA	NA	CSAITSSTYNEQFF	TGCAGTGCTATTACTAGCTCTACATACAATGAGCAGTTCTTC
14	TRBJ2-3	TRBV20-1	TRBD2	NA	CSAPLAGVTDTQYF	TGCAGTGCTCCTCTAGCGGGGGTCACAGATACGCAGTATTTT
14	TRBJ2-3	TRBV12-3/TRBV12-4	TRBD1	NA	CASKDRGRTDTQYF	TGTGCCAGCAAAGACAGGGGGCGAACAGATACGCAGTATTTT
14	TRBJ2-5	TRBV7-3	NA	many	CASSLAGNGETQYF	TGTGCCAGCAGCTTAGCGGGGAACGGGGAGACCCAGTACTTC
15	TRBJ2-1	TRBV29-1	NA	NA	CSVDFGGRMVDEQFF	TGCAGCGTTGATTTTGGCGGGCGCATGGTCGATGAGCAGTTCTTC
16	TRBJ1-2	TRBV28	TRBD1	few	CASSTGTGESNYGYTF	TGTGCCAGCAGTACCGGGACAGGGGAATCTAACTATGGCTACACCTTC